Below are 28 T cell receptor beta chains sequenced from a single sample in a study of blood T cell repertoires in COVID-19. Profiling relied on immunoSEQ multiplex PCR, and the TCRdb table lists in-frame clones only, not all of them. The sample carries approximately 20,000 clones, roughly nine tenths recorded once. Sequenced sample: peripheral blood. The receptors were sampled from a human donor with active COVID-19. The donor label of this sample is uncertain.

The chain has TRBV11-1 and TRBJ1-1; perhaps TRBD1 as D (5 bases). Trimming took off 7 bases at V and 1 base at J, with 13 bases between the two ends. In germline, CDR1 is SGHAT, CDR2 FQDESV (reference sequence). The CDR3 spans 14 residues. In nucleotides, the CDR3 is TGTGCCAGCAACCTTGATAGGGGGAACACTGAAGCTTTCTTT. It yields the protein CASNLDRGNTEAFF.

The chain couples TRBV12-5 to TRBJ2-1, with D unresolved. This CDR3 region has 15 residues. V was cut by 6 bases and J by 0 bases, with 12 bases left in between. Germline V gene lookup returns CDR1 LGHNT and CDR2 FRNRAP. CDR3 sequence (DNA): TGTGCTAGTGGGGGCAAATTAAGCTCCTACAATGAGCAGTTCTTC. Amino acids: CASGGKLSSYNEQFF.

CDR3 sequence (DNA): TGTGCCAGTAGCGAAGGACAGGGGGCGGACACCGGGGAGCTGTTTTTT. Protein product: CASSEGQGADTGELFF. The chain is built from TRBV19 and TRBJ2-2; 11 bases agree with TRBD1. Germline loops: CDR1 LNHDA, CDR2 SQIVND (reference sequence). This CDR3 comprises 16 residues. J was trimmed by 3 bases and V by 6 bases; bases with no gene match: 6.

CDR3 DNA: TGTGCCAGCAGCCAAGGGACAGGGGCCACGAACACTGAAGCTTTCTTT. Translation gives CASSQGTGATNTEAFF. The chain joins TRBV4-2 to TRBJ1-1, with 9 bases matching TRBD1. Per germline, CDR1 LGHNA and CDR2 YNFKEQ. The ends lost 1 base at V and 1 base at J; junction bases unmatched: 4. CDR3 length: 16 residues.

This chain connects TRBV5-6 to TRBJ1-1; D might be TRBD1 (5 bases). V was pared by 0 bases and J by 0 bases, with 9 bases between. The CDR3 contains 15 residues. Germline V gene lookup returns CDR1 SGHDT and CDR2 YYEEEE. The CDR3 loop reads CASSLVGGMNTEAFF. The CDR3 DNA is TGTGCCAGCAGCTTGGTCGGGGGTATGAACACTGAAGCTTTCTTT.

This rearrangement joins TRBV29-1 to TRBJ1-1; the D gene is possibly TRBD1 (5 bases). The CDR3 is made up of 15 amino acids. CDR1 is SQVTM and CDR2 is ANQGSEA in the germline V gene. V lost 4 bases, J lost 0 bases, and 15 bases lay in between. CDR3 protein: CSVATGIRLNTEAFF. Written as DNA, the CDR3 is TGCAGCGTTGCAACAGGAATTAGGTTGAACACTGAAGCTTTCTTT.

This clone came up once. The V and J genes are TRBV30 and TRBJ1-2; 7 bases align to TRBD1. V lost 4 bases, J lost 8 bases, and 10 bases stayed unmatched. The CDR3 sequence is 13 residues long. CDR1 GTSNPN and CDR2 SVGIG come from the germline V gene (reference sequence). The CDR3 sequence is CAWIRQGARGYTF. CDR3 in DNA: TGTGCCTGGATCAGACAGGGAGCGCGCGGCTACACCTTC.

The genes are TRBV12-3 or TRBV12-4 and TRBJ1-2; TRBD1 aligns across 7 bases. This CDR3 has 13 amino acids. J lost 4 bases, V lost 5 bases, and 4 bases had no gene match. In nucleotides, the CDR3 is TGTGCCAGCAGTCCGAGGACAGGCTATGGCTACACCTTC. It is translated as CASSPRTGYGYTF.

V usage is TRBV18 and J usage is TRBJ2-2; D gene unclear. There are 14 residues in the CDR3. Trimming pared 5 bases from V and 2 bases from J, leaving 9 bases between. CDR1 is KGHSH and CDR2 is LQKENI in the germline V gene. CDR3 amino acids: CASSIITNTGELFF. CDR3 in DNA: TGTGCCAGCTCAATCATTACTAACACCGGGGAGCTGTTTTTT.

This sequence joins TRBV3-1 (or the pseudogene TRBV3-2) and TRBJ2-3; 11 bases are shared with TRBD2. The CDR3 has 15 amino acids. The V and J ends lost 1 base and 6 bases, in that order; junction bases with no gene match: 3. Germline V gene data show CDR1 as LGHDT and CDR2 as YNNKEL (reference sequence). CDR3 coding DNA: TGTGCCAGCAGCCAAGCTAGCGGGGGGTGGGATACGCAGTATTTT. Translating it yields CASSQASGGWDTQYF.

This clone was seen only once. V and J are TRBV7-9 and TRBJ2-4, with 7 positions matching TRBD2. Germline CDR1 reads SEHNR; CDR2 reads FQNEAQ (reference sequence). The V and J ends lost 3 bases and 2 bases, in that order; junction bases with no gene match: 1. The CDR3 loop spans 14 amino acids. CDR3 bases: TGTGCCAGCAGCTTCGGGGGGTCCAAAAACATTCAGTACTTC. The encoded protein is CASSFGGSKNIQYF.

J is TRBJ1-3 and V is TRBV6-5; TRBD1 matches 7 bases. Germline CDR1 reads MNHEY; CDR2 reads SVGAGI. The CDR3 spans 16 residues. Losses at the gene ends were 3 bases for V and 0 bases for J; bases not matched to a gene: 5. Written as DNA, the CDR3 is TGTGCCAGCAGTTATGGGGCAGGGGGCTCTGGAAACACCATATATTTT. Protein sequence: CASSYGAGGSGNTIYF.

The CDR3 loop reads CASSKSTNSNYGYTF. The CDR3 DNA is TGTGCCAGTAGTAAATCCACGAACTCTAACTATGGCTACACCTTC. The chain has TRBV19 and TRBJ1-2; no definite D call. V shed 4 bases and J shed 0 bases, with 12 bases lying between them. CDR1 LNHDA and CDR2 SQIVND come from the germline V gene (reference sequence). CDR3 length equals 15 residues.

V is TRBV4-1 and J is TRBJ1-2, with 10 bases lining up with TRBD1. Germline V gives CDR1 MGHRA, CDR2 YSYEKL. The CDR3 sequence is 15 residues long. Trimming cost V 3 bases and J 4 bases; bases outside gene matches: 5. In DNA, the CDR3 is TGCGCCAGCAGCCAGAGACAGGGGGCTGGCTATGGCTACACCTTC. Residues: CASSQRQGAGYGYTF.

V usage is TRBV7-9 and J usage is TRBJ1-4; D is undetermined. V was clipped by 3 bases and J by 7 bases, with 15 bases between them. The germline CDR1 and CDR2 sequences are SEHNR and FQNEAQ (reference sequence). This CDR3 region has 15 residues. The DNA for the CDR3 is TGTGCCAGCAGCTTCACGACCGCCCGGGGTGAAAAACTGTTTTTT. Its translation is CASSFTTARGEKLFF.

V usage is TRBV5-8 and J usage is TRBJ2-7, with 9 bases lining up with TRBD1. The CDR3 is made up of 16 amino acids. V dropped 2 bases and J dropped 4; count of bases not matched to a gene: 10. Germline lookup yields CDR1 SGHTS and CDR2 YDEGEE. In nucleotides, the CDR3 is TGTGCCAGCAGCTTCTTGGAGTCCGGGACAGGGTACGAGCAGTACTTC. It specifies CASSFLESGTGYEQYF.

This clone has just a few counts. The genes are TRBV4-1 and TRBJ1-6; no firm D call. This CDR3 contains 17 residues. Trimming stripped 4 bases from V and 1 base from J, with 14 bases between. Germline V gives CDR1 MGHRA, CDR2 YSYEKL. For the CDR3, the DNA is TGCGCCAGCAGCCCCGGTCCTCCCCGATCCTATAATTCACCCCTCCACTTT. This translates into CASSPGPPRSYNSPLHF.

The chain couples TRBV4-3 to TRBJ2-7; TRBD1 might be the D (6 bases). The germline V gene has CDR1 LGHNA and CDR2 YSLEER. CDR3 length: 15 amino acids. V was cut by 0 bases and J by 2 bases, with 11 bases left in between. In nucleotides, the CDR3 is TGCGCCAGCAGCCAAGAATATCAGGGGACCTACGAGCAGTACTTC. Translated: CASSQEYQGTYEQYF.

This rearrangement joins TRBV5-1 to TRBJ2-1; 10 nucleotides agree with TRBD2. The V and J ends lost 0 bases and 5 bases, in that order; junction bases with no gene match: 2. Germline V lookup: CDR1 SGHRS, CDR2 YFSETQ. The CDR3 spans 15 residues. The CDR3: CASSLEAGGHNEQFF. CDR3 in DNA: TGCGCCAGCAGCTTGGAAGCGGGGGGGCACAATGAGCAGTTCTTC.

This chain connects TRBV3-1 (or the pseudogene TRBV3-2) to TRBJ2-7; TRBD2 aligns across 7 bases. Germline assignment: CDR1 LGHDT and CDR2 YNNKEL (reference sequence). The CDR3 runs 16 residues. Trimming took 3 bases from V and 1 from J; bases not matched to a gene: 9. The CDR3 DNA follows: TGTGCCAGCAGCCACCCGCGGGAGCGGGAATCCTACGAGCAGTACTTC. This gives the protein CASSHPRERESYEQYF.

V and J are TRBV9 and TRBJ2-3; no firm D call. The V end was cut by 0 bases, the J end by 5 bases, with 7 bases between. Germline V gene sequence: CDR1 SGDLS, CDR2 YYNGEE. There are 13 residues in the CDR3. DNA of the CDR3: TGTGCCAGCAGCGTAGTATATCGAGATACGCAGTATTTT. Translated, it gives CASSVVYRDTQYF.

This sequence joins TRBV19 and TRBJ1-1, with D uncertain. V was pared by 7 bases and J by 2 bases, with 17 bases between. The CDR3 has 15 residues. The V gene's germline CDR1 is LNHDA and CDR2 SQIVND (reference sequence). CDR3 amino acids: CASKYSPGRNTEAFF. CDR3 in DNA: TGTGCCAGTAAATATTCCCCTGGGCGCAACACTGAAGCTTTCTTT.

This chain uses TRBV11-2 with TRBJ1-2, with 7 bases that match TRBD1. This CDR3 is built from 14 residues. Germline loops: CDR1 SGHAT, CDR2 FQNNGV. V was clipped by 5 bases and J by 2 bases; unmatched bases: 5. The CDR3 nucleotides read TGTGCCAGCAGCAACCGGGACAGCAACTATGGCTACACCTTC. As protein: CASSNRDSNYGYTF. Variable domain in full (rest from reference TRBV11-2 and TRBJ1-2): EAGVAQSPRYKIIEKRQSVAFWCNPISGHATLYWYQQILGQGPKLLIQFQNNGVVDDSQLPKDRFSAERLKGVDSTLKIQPAKLEDSAVYLCASSNRDSNYGYTFGSGTRLTVV.

The V call is TRBV11-1, the J call TRBJ1-2, with 7 bases identical to TRBD1. The CDR3 is 13 amino acids. The J segment lost 4 bases and the V segment lost 4 bases, leaving 3 bases of the junction unmatched. CDR1 is SGHAT and CDR2 is FQDESV in the germline V gene (reference sequence). The CDR3 reads CASSYGTAYGYTF. The CDR3 DNA reads TGTGCCAGCAGCTACGGGACAGCCTATGGCTACACCTTC. The full variable domain, its missing parts supplied by reference TRBV11-1 and TRBJ1-2, is EAEVAQSPRYKITEKSQAVAFWCDPISGHATLYWYRQILGQGPELLVQFQDESVVDDSQLPKDRFSAERLKGVDSTLKIQPAELGDSAMYLCASSYGTAYGYTFGSGTRLTVV.

The chain couples TRBV9 to TRBJ2-1; 9 nucleotides align to TRBD2. Germline assignment: CDR1 SGDLS and CDR2 YYNGEE. The CDR3 length is 15 residues. Trimming cost V 0 bases and J 4 bases; bases outside gene matches: 2. CDR3 loop: CASSVGGGAYNEQFF. CDR3 coding DNA: TGTGCCAGCAGCGTAGGCGGGGGGGCTTACAATGAGCAGTTCTTC.

This chain joins TRBV28 and TRBJ2-5; 10 bases are shared with TRBD2. Germline V gene sequence: CDR1 MDHEN, CDR2 SYDVKM. The V and J ends lost 6 bases and 5 bases, in that order; junction bases with no gene match: 9. This CDR3 is built from 15 residues. The chain's CDR3 is CASSRGGAGGETQYF. Written as DNA, the CDR3 is TGTGCCAGCAGCAGAGGGGGAGCGGGAGGGGAGACCCAGTACTTC.

The gene calls are TRBV5-4 and TRBJ2-1, with TRBD1 as a possible D gene (7 bases). The germline gives CDR1 SGHNT, CDR2 YYREEE (reference sequence). Trimming removed 3 bases from V and 7 bases from J, with 20 bases in between. The CDR3 has 16 residues. The chain's CDR3 is CASSSKTGRGENEQFF. The CDR3 DNA reads as TGTGCCAGCAGCTCAAAGACAGGGCGGGGTGAGAATGAGCAGTTCTTC.

The chain carries TRBV5-1 and TRBJ2-7; 12 bases match TRBD1. V dropped 4 bases and J dropped 9; count of bases not matched to a gene: 8. The CDR3 runs to 14 residues. Germline V gene lookup returns CDR1 SGHRS and CDR2 YFSETQ. Here the CDR3 DNA reads TGCGCCAGCAGCCGGGGACAGGGGGCGTTCGGGCAGTACTTC. Translating it yields CASSRGQGAFGQYF. Full variable domain (missing parts from reference TRBV5-1 and TRBJ2-7): KAGVTQTPRYLIKTRGQQVTLSCSPISGHRSVSWYQQTPGQGLQFLFEYFSETQRNKGNFPGRFSGRQFSNSRSEMNVSTLELGDSALYLCASSRGQGAFGQYFGPGTRLTVT.